Presented here are 8 T cell receptor beta chains from one specimen sequenced in a study of blood T cell repertoires in COVID-19. Profiled with immunoSEQ multiplex PCR; TCRdb holds only in-frame clones, not every one. The profile covers over 200,000 clones, with 75% to 85% appearing a single time and 1.3% taken by the ten largest. Specimen: peripheral blood. The receptors were sampled from a woman in her twenties or thirties with COVID-19, enrolled during active disease.

V and J are TRBV7-9 and TRBJ1-4; 8 nucleotides agree with TRBD1. The trim removed 4 bases at V and 7 bases at J, leaving 5 bases unmatched. The CDR3 consists of 14 residues. Germline V CDR1 and CDR2: SEHNR, FQNEAQ (reference sequence). The CDR3 spells CASSSRGLLEKLFF. The CDR3, as DNA: TGTGCCAGCAGCTCCAGGGGGCTACTTGAAAAACTGTTTTTT.

V usage is TRBV13 and J usage is TRBJ1-2; D gene unclear. The length of the CDR3 is 13 residues. Deletions cut 7 bases from V and 4 bases from J, with 13 bases between. Germline V gene lookup returns CDR1 PRHDT and CDR2 FYEKMQ (reference sequence). Here the CDR3 reads CASNLRGLYGYTF. The DNA for the CDR3 is TGTGCCAGCAATCTCCGGGGTCTCTATGGCTACACCTTC.

This sequence joins TRBV6-2 or TRBV6-3 and TRBJ1-1; 7 nucleotides align to TRBD1. Trimming cost V 6 bases and J 3 bases; bases outside gene matches: 7. This CDR3 region has 14 residues. From germline, CDR1 is MNHEY and CDR2 SVGEGT. This CDR3 reads CASSLDRAYTEAFF. The DNA of the CDR3 is TGTGCCAGCAGCCTCGACAGGGCTTACACTGAAGCTTTCTTT.

This sequence joins TRBV7-9 and TRBJ2-1; D not resolved. V gave up 5 bases and J gave up 0 bases, with 5 bases separating them. The CDR3 is 13 amino acids. Germline assignment: CDR1 SEHNR and CDR2 FQNEAQ (reference sequence). The CDR3 reads CASSPNSYNEQFF. The CDR3 region has the DNA TGTGCCAGCAGCCCCAACTCCTACAATGAGCAGTTCTTC.

V and J are TRBV5-4 and TRBJ2-7, with D possibly being TRBD2 (7 bases). Per the germline V gene, CDR1 is SGHNT and CDR2 is YYREEE (reference sequence). With 4 bases removed from V and 5 bases from J, the gap between germline ends came to 16 bases. The CDR3 totals 14 residues. Here the CDR3 reads CASSELGGAHEQYF. The CDR3 nucleotides are TGTGCCAGCAGCGAACTGGGGGGGGCCCACGAGCAGTACTTC.

The genes are TRBV12-3 or TRBV12-4 and TRBJ2-1, with unresolved D. This CDR3 has 11 amino acids. V was trimmed by 4 bases and J by 6 bases, leaving 4 bases between them. This CDR3 reads CASSSINEQFF. The CDR3 nucleotides read TGTGCCAGCAGTTCCATCAATGAGCAGTTCTTC.

The chain carries TRBV3-1 (or the pseudogene TRBV3-2) and TRBJ1-6; D uncertain. CDR1 LGHDT and CDR2 YNNKEL come from the germline V gene (reference sequence). The CDR3 spans 16 residues. The V gene lost 0 bases and the J gene lost 7 bases, with 13 bases spanning the gap. DNA of the CDR3: TGTGCCAGCAGCCAAGATACCGGGTCGAGAAATTCACCCCTCCACTTT. Its protein is CASSQDTGSRNSPLHF.

The chain couples TRBV19 to TRBJ1-3; tentatively, D is TRBD1 (6 bases). The CDR3 has 18 amino acids. V was shortened by 5 bases and J by 0 bases, with 20 bases between the two germline ends. The germline V gene has CDR1 LNHDA and CDR2 SQIVND (reference sequence). The CDR3 sequence: CASSLRQAGHFSGNTIYF. The DNA for the CDR3 is TGTGCCAGTAGTCTAAGACAGGCGGGCCATTTCTCTGGAAACACCATATATTTT. Complete variable domain (other parts from reference TRBV19 and TRBJ1-3): DGGITQSPKYLFRKEGQNVTLSCEQNLNHDAMYWYRQDPGQGLRLIYYSQIVNDFQKGDIAEGYSVSREKKESFPLTVTSAQKNPTAFYLCASSLRQAGHFSGNTIYFGEGSWLTVV.